The 6 T cell receptor beta chains below come from one sample, sequenced in a study of blood T cell repertoires in COVID-19. Using immunoSEQ multiplex PCR, the repertoire was profiled, and TCRdb retains in-frame clones only, with some absent. The data show 200,000 to 250,000 clones, roughly 90% seen once. Source material: PBMCs or T cells enriched from blood (not recorded which). Every receptor here comes from a woman in her twenties or thirties who had recovered from COVID-19.

This clone was recorded once. CDR3 region: CASSQVRFYGYTF. In nucleotides, the CDR3 is TGCGCCAGCAGCCAAGTGCGCTTCTATGGCTACACCTTC. The gene calls are TRBV4-3 and TRBJ1-2; D not resolved. The germline V gene encodes CDR1 LGHNA and CDR2 YSLEER. CDR3 length: 13 amino acids. Trimming removed 1 base from V and 4 bases from J, with 7 bases in between.

The J gene is TRBJ1-3, the V gene TRBV10-3; 10 bases map to TRBD1. Trimming cost V 7 bases and J 4 bases; bases outside gene matches: 4. CDR1 and CDR2 (germline): ENHRY, SYGVKD. CDR3 size: 14 residues. In DNA, the CDR3 is TGTGCCATCATGGTGGGACAGGGGGGAAACACCATATATTTT. Protein sequence: CAIMVGQGGNTIYF.

V and J are TRBV4-1 and TRBJ2-7; TRBD1 aligns across 8 bases. This CDR3 contains 15 residues. V trimming: 4 bases; J trimming: 2 bases; junction bases outside the gene matches: 7. Germline CDR1 and CDR2: MGHRA and YSYEKL. In nucleotides, the CDR3 is TGCGCCAGCAGCCGATTGGGACAGGTTACCTACGAGCAGTACTTC. Its protein is CASSRLGQVTYEQYF.

This sequence joins TRBV27 and TRBJ1-2; 9 bases fit TRBD1. V lost 2 bases to trimming and J lost 5 bases; unmatched junction nucleotides: 3. Germline V lookup: CDR1 MNHEY, CDR2 SMNVEV (reference sequence). This CDR3 spans 14 amino acids. The CDR3 sequence: CASSLIDRGYGYTF. The CDR3 DNA sequence: TGTGCCAGCAGTTTAATCGACAGGGGGTATGGCTACACCTTC.

J is TRBJ2-3 and V is TRBV4-3; TRBD2 aligns across 7 bases. CDR1 is LGHNA, CDR2 YSLEER, per germline. The CDR3 runs 18 residues. Losses at the gene ends were 2 bases for V and 0 bases for J; bases not matched to a gene: 11. This chain's CDR3 is CASSQRPTSIYSTDTQYF. The DNA of the CDR3 is TGCGCCAGCAGCCAACGCCCGACTAGCATTTACAGCACAGATACGCAGTATTTT.

This chain joins TRBV6-2 or TRBV6-3 and TRBJ1-4; D is unclear. The ends were cut back, 6 bases at V and 6 bases at J, with 11 bases in the middle. The CDR3 sequence is 13 residues long. Germline CDR1 MNHEY, CDR2 SVGEGT. CDR3 nucleotides: TGTGCCAGCAGCCCTCGGGATTATGAAAAACTGTTTTTT. Protein: CASSPRDYEKLFF.